This TCR beta chain was sequenced during a study of blood T cell repertoires in COVID-19. Background on the study: Material from acute and convalescent COVID-19 was sourced from the United States, Italy and Spain. PBMCs, B-cell-depleted T cells, or T cells were the source of the cDNA or gDNA that made up the material.

CDR1 SNHLY and CDR2 FYNNEI come from the germline V gene. The CDR3 spans 17 residues. V dropped 7 bases and J dropped 0 bases, with 16 bases sitting between them. In the original workflow: Reference gene primer amplification yielded estimated nucleated cell counts. Generated by immunoSEQ multiplex PCR, the TCRdb table keeps only in-frame clones and is missing some. The D gene and trimming were derived from the DNA, and the V and J assignments and clone size from that table. The table includes fewer than 200,000 clones, 84% detected once. The origin of this receptor is a human donor in a cohort sampled during active COVID-19. Sequenced: peripheral blood. The J gene is TRBJ1-6, the V gene TRBV2, with D tentatively TRBD1 (5 bases). CDR3 sequence (DNA): TGTGCCAGCAATGGGGCCGTTCCCAGCTCCTATAATTCACCCCTCCACTTT. Amino acid sequence: CASNGAVPSSYNSPLHF.